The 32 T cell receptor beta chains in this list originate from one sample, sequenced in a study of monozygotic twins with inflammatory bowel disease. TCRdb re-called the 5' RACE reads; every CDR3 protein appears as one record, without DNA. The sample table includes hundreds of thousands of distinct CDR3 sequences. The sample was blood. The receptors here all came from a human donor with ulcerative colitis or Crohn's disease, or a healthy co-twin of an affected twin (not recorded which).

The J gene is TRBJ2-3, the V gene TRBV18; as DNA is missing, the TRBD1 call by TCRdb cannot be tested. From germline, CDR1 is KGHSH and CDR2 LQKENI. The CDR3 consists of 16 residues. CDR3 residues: CASSPFHHRGRDTQYF.

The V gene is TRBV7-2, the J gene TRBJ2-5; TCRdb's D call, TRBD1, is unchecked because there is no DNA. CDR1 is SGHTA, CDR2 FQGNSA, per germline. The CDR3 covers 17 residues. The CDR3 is CASSLVGTLRGQETQYF.

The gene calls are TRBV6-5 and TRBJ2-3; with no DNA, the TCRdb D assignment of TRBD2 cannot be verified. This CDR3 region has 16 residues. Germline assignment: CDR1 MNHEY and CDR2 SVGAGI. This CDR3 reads CASSYSSSGGSDTQYF.

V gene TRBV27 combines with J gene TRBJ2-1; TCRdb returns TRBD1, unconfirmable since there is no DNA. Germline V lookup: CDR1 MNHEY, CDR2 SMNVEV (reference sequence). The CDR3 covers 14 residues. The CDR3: CASRLGPGDNEQFF.

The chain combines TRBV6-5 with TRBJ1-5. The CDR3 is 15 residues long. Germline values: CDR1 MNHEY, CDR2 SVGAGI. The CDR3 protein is CASSYSVQYNQPQHF.

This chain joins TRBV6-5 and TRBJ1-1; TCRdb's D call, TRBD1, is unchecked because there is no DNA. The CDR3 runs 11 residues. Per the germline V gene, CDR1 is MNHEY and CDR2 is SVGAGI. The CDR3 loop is CASRTRGQAFF.

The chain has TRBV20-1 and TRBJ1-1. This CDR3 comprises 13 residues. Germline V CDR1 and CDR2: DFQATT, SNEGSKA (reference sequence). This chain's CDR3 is CSARQKLNTEAFF.

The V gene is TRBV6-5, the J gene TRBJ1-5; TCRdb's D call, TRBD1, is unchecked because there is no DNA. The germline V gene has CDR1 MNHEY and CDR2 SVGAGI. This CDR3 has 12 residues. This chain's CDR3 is CASQGVGQPQHF.

The chain's CDR3 is CASSVRSLGGQETQYF. This chain connects TRBV11-2 to TRBJ2-5; the TCRdb D gene call, TRBD1, has no DNA to confirm it. Germline CDR1 SGHAT, CDR2 FQNNGV. This CDR3 is 16 amino acids long.

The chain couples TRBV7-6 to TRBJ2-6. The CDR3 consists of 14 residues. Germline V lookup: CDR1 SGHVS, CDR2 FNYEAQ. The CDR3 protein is CASRANSGADVLTF. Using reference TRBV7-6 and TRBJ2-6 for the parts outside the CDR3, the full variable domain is GAGVSQSPRYKVTKRGQDVALRCDPISGHVSLYWYRQALGQGPEFLTYFNYEAQQDKSGLPNDRFSAERPEGSISTLTIQRTEQRDSAMYRCASRANSGADVLTFGAGSRLTVL.

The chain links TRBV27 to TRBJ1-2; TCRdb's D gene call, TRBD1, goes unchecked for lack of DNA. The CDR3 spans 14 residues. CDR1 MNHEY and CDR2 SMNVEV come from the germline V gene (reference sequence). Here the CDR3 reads CASRRNRGHYGYTF.

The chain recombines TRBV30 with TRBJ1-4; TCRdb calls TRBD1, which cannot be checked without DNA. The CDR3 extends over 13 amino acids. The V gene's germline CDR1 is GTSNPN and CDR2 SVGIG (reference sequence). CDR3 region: CAWRRQGGEKLFF.

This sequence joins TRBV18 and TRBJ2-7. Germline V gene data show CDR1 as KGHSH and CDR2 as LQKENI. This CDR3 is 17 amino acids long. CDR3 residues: CASSPVGQRETSYEQYF. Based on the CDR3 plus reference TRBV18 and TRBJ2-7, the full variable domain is NAGVMQNPRHLVRRRGQEARLRCSPMKGHSHVYWYRQLPEEGLKFMVYLQKENIIDESGMPKERFSAEFPKEGPSILRIQQVVRGDSAAYFCASSPVGQRETSYEQYFGPGTRLTVT.

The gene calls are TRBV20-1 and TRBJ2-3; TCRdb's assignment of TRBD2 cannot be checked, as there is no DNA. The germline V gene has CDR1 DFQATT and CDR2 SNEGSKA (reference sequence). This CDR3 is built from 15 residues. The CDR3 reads CSALKGEGGTDTQYF.

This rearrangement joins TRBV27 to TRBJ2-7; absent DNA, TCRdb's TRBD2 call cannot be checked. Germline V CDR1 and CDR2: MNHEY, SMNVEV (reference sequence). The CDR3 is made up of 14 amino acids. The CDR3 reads CASSRSGGSYEQYF.

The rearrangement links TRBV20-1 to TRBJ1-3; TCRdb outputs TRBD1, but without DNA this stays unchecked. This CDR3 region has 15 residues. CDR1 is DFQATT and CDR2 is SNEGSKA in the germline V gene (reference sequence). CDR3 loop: CSARGDSLSGNTIYF.

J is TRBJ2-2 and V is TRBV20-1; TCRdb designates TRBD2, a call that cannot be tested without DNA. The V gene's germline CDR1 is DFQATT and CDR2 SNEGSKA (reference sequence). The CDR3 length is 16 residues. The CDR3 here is CSARLAGVPGTGELFF.

This CDR3 is CSAREGGGNSNQPQHF. The chain uses TRBV20-1 and TRBJ1-5; TCRdb calls TRBD1, which cannot be checked without DNA. Germline V CDR1 and CDR2: DFQATT, SNEGSKA (reference sequence). CDR3 length: 16 residues.

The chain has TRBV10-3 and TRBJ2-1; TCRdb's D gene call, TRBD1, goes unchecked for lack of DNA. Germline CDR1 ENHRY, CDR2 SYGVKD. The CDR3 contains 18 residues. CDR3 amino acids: CAISEHGEADREKDEQFF.

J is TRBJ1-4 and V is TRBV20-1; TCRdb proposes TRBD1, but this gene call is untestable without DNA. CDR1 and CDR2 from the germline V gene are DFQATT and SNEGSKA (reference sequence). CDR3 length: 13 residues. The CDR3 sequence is CSAGGATNEKLFF.

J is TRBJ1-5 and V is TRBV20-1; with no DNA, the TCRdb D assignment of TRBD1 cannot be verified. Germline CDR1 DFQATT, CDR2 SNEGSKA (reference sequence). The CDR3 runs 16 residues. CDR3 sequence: CSARERQGVSNQPQHF.

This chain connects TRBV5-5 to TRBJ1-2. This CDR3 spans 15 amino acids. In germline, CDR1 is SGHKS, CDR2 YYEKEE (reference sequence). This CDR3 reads CASSLGPIGGYGYTF.

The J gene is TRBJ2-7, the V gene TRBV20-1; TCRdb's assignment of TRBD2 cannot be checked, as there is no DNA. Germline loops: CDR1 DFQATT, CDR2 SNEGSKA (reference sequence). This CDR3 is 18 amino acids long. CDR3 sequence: CSAPSGGLAGGILHEQYF.

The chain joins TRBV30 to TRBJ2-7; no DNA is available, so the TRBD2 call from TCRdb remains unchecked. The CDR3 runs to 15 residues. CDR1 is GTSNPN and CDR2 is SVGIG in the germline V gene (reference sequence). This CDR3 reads CAWSVGAGGNYEQYF.

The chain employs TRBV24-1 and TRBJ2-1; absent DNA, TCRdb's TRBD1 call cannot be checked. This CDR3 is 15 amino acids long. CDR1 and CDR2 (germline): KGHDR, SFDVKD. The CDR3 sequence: CATSDSLGGRDEQFF.

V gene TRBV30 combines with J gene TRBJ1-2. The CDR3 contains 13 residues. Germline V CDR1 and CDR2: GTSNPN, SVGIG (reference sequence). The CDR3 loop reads CAWRATGRDGYTF. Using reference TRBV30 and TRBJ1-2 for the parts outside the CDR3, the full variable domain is SQTIHQWPATLVQPVGSPLSLECTVEGTSNPNLYWYRQAAGRGLQLLFYSVGIGQISSEVPQNLSASRPQDRQFILSSKKLLLSDSGFYLCAWRATGRDGYTFGSGTRLTVV.

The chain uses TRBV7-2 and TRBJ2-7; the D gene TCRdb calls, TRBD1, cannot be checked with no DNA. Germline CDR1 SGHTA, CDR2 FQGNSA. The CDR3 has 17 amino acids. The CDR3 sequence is CASSSPGRRTFPNEQYF.

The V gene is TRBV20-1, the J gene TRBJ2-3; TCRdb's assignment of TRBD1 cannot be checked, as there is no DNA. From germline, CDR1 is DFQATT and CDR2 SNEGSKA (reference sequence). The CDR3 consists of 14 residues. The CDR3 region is CSARSRQGADTQYF.

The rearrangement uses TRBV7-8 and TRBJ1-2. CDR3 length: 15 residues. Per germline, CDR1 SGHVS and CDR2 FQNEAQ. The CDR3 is CASSLFTLDNYGYTF.

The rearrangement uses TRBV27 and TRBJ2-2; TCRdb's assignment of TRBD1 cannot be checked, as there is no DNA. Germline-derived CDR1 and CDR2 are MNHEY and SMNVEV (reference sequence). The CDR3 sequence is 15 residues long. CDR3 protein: CASSLTGINTGELFF.

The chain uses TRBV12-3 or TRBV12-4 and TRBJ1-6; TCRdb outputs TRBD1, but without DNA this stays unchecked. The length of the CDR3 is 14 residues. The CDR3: CASNLRQGGSPLHF.

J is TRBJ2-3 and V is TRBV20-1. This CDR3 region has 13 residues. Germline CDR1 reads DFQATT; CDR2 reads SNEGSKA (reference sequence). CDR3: CSARAASTDTQYF.